This TCR beta chain originates from a study of monozygotic twins with inflammatory bowel disease. For each CDR3 protein, TCRdb gives one entry from its re-call of the 5' RACE reads, without DNA. In total, the table holds around 220,000 distinct CDR3 sequences. This CDR3 is 13 amino acids long. CDR1 SGHAT and CDR2 FQNNGV come from the germline V gene. The chain links TRBV11-2 to TRBJ2-1. The TCR sequence derives from a human donor with ulcerative colitis or Crohn's disease, or a healthy co-twin of an affected twin (not recorded which). The sample comprised blood. The CDR3 loop reads CASSSQEFGEQFF.